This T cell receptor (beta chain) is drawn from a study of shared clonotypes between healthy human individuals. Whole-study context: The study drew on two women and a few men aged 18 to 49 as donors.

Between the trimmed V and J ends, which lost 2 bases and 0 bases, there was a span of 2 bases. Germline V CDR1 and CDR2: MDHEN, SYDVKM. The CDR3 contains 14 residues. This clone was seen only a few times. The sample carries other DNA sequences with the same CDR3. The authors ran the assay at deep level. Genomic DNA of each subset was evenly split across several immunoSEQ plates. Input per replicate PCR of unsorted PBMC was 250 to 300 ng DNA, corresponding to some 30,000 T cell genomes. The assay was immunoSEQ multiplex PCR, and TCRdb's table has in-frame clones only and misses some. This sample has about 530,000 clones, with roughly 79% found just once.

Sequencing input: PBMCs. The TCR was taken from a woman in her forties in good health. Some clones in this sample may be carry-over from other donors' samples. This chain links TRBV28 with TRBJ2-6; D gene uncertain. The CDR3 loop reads CASSLHSGANVLTF. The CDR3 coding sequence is TGTGCCAGCAGTTTACACTCTGGGGCCAACGTCCTGACTTTC. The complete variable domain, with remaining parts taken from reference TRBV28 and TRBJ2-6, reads DVKVTQSSRYLVKRTGEKVFLECVQDMDHENMFWYRQDPGLGLRLIYFSYDVKMKEKGDIPEGYSVSREKKERFSLILESASTNQTSMYLCASSLHSGANVLTFGAGSRLTVL.